These T cell receptor beta chains were read from a single sample in a study of cytomegalovirus exposure and HLA in healthy donors. TCRdb's table, derived via immunoSEQ multiplex PCR, lists solely in-frame clones and lacks some. The sample shows just over 150,000 clones, under 85% of them seen only once. Input material: PBMCs. The receptors originated from a woman aged 30 to 39 in good health and CMV-seronegative. Both conserved end residues are part of each CDR3. Fields, in order: V gene, J gene, clone size, D gene, CDR3 protein, CDR3 DNA. D genes are given only for firm matches. Size is omitted from some rows. Given values are once, few, many or a class for expanded clones.

v_gene: TRBV5-4; j_gene: TRBJ1-1; abundance: once; d_gene: TRBD1; CDR3aa: CASSLGGTGFSEAFF; CDR3nt: TGTGCCAGCAGCTTGGGGGGGACAGGGTTTAGTGAAGCTTTCTTT
v_gene: TRBV7-9; j_gene: TRBJ2-1; abundance: NA; d_gene: TRBD2; CDR3aa: CASSPRVAGGLNDEQFF; CDR3nt: TGTGCCAGCAGCCCCAGGGTAGCGGGGGGGCTTAACGATGAGCAGTTCTTC
v_gene: TRBV10-3; j_gene: TRBJ1-3; abundance: NA; d_gene: TRBD1; CDR3aa: CAISESGGRGNRGNTIYF; CDR3nt: TGTGCCATCAGTGAGTCGGGGGGCAGGGGGAACCGCGGAAACACCATATATTTT
v_gene: TRBV5-1; j_gene: TRBJ1-2; abundance: NA; d_gene: NA; CDR3aa: CASSLPGKGGYTF; CDR3nt: TGCGCCAGCAGCTTGCCGGGGAAAGGTGGCTACACCTTC
v_gene: TRBV10-3; j_gene: TRBJ1-1; abundance: NA; d_gene: NA; CDR3aa: CAIGRQDNTEAFF; CDR3nt: TGTGCCATCGGGAGACAAGACAACACTGAAGCTTTCTTT
v_gene: TRBV5-1; j_gene: TRBJ2-2; abundance: NA; d_gene: NA; CDR3aa: CASSLAQGHTGELFF; CDR3nt: TGCGCCAGCAGCTTGGCCCAGGGTCACACCGGGGAGCTGTTTTTT
v_gene: TRBV5-1; j_gene: TRBJ1-1; abundance: NA; d_gene: TRBD1; CDR3aa: CASSLVQGTLNTEAFF; CDR3nt: TGCGCCAGCAGCTTGGTACAGGGGACCTTGAACACTGAAGCTTTCTTT
v_gene: TRBV27; j_gene: TRBJ2-1; abundance: NA; d_gene: NA; CDR3aa: CASSSTRLGGNEQFF; CDR3nt: TGTGCCAGCAGTTCCACGAGGCTTGGCGGAAATGAGCAGTTCTTC
v_gene: TRBV6-5; j_gene: TRBJ1-5; abundance: NA; d_gene: NA; CDR3aa: CASSHRFGNQPQHF; CDR3nt: TGTGCCAGCAGCCACAGGTTCGGCAATCAGCCCCAGCATTTT
v_gene: TRBV7-9; j_gene: TRBJ1-3; abundance: NA; d_gene: NA; CDR3aa: CSSSTRTPGGGNTIYF; CDR3nt: TGTTCCAGCAGCACCCGGACCCCGGGGGGTGGAAACACCATATATTTT
v_gene: TRBV5-8; j_gene: TRBJ2-1; abundance: few; d_gene: TRBD2; CDR3aa: CASSLRTSGGTSEQFF; CDR3nt: TGTGCCAGCAGCTTAAGGACTAGCGGGGGGACCAGTGAGCAGTTCTTC
v_gene: TRBV7-9; j_gene: TRBJ1-4; abundance: NA; d_gene: NA; CDR3aa: CASSFEGVGGEKLFF; CDR3nt: TGTGCCAGCAGCTTTGAGGGAGTGGGAGGTGAAAAACTGTTTTTT
v_gene: TRBV14; j_gene: TRBJ2-5; abundance: NA; d_gene: NA; CDR3aa: CASSQVPTREETQYF; CDR3nt: TGTGCCAGCAGCCAAGTTCCAACTAGAGAAGAGACCCAGTACTTC
v_gene: TRBV30; j_gene: TRBJ2-5; abundance: NA; d_gene: NA; CDR3aa: CAWTGVVETQYF; CDR3nt: TGTGCCTGGACCGGGGTGGTGGAGACCCAGTACTTC
v_gene: TRBV2; j_gene: TRBJ1-1; abundance: NA; d_gene: TRBD1; CDR3aa: CASSGGTGSRSIPRAFF; CDR3nt: TGTGCCAGCAGTGGGGGGACAGGGTCACGATCTATCCCGCGAGCTTTCTTT
v_gene: TRBV4-2; j_gene: TRBJ1-5; abundance: NA; d_gene: TRBD1; CDR3aa: CASSQGTGDNQPQHF; CDR3nt: TGTGCCAGCAGCCAAGGGACAGGAGACAATCAGCCCCAGCATTTT
v_gene: TRBV5-1; j_gene: TRBJ1-2; abundance: once; d_gene: NA; CDR3aa: CASSLMAGDGYTF; CDR3nt: TGCGCCAGCAGCCTCATGGCAGGGGATGGCTACACCTTC
v_gene: TRBV6-6; j_gene: TRBJ1-6; abundance: NA; d_gene: NA; CDR3aa: CAAAVDSSYNSPLHF; CDR3nt: TGTGCCGCCGCGGTGGATAGCTCCTATAATTCACCCCTCCACTTT
v_gene: TRBV10-3; j_gene: TRBJ1-1; abundance: few; d_gene: TRBD1; CDR3aa: CAISESRDRAEAFF; CDR3nt: TGTGCCATCAGTGAGTCGAGGGACAGGGCCGAAGCTTTCTTT
v_gene: TRBV6-1; j_gene: TRBJ2-7; abundance: NA; d_gene: NA; CDR3aa: CASTTDTYEQYF; CDR3nt: TGTGCCAGCACGACAGATACCTACGAGCAGTACTTC
v_gene: TRBV19; j_gene: TRBJ1-3; abundance: NA; d_gene: NA; CDR3aa: CASRSVASGNTIYF; CDR3nt: TGTGCCAGTAGATCGGTAGCCTCTGGAAACACCATATATTTT
v_gene: TRBV28; j_gene: TRBJ2-7; abundance: NA; d_gene: NA; CDR3aa: CASTSGTHSYEQYF; CDR3nt: TGTGCCAGCACTTCCGGGACACACTCCTACGAGCAGTACTTC
v_gene: TRBV27; j_gene: TRBJ1-1; abundance: NA; d_gene: TRBD1; CDR3aa: CASSFAGGIEAFF; CDR3nt: TGTGCCAGCAGTTTCGCAGGGGGCATTGAAGCTTTCTTT
v_gene: TRBV9; j_gene: TRBJ1-1; abundance: NA; d_gene: NA; CDR3aa: CASSEGTMLNTEAFF; CDR3nt: TGTGCCAGCAGCGAGGGGACAATGTTGAACACTGAAGCTTTCTTT
v_gene: TRBV7-9; j_gene: TRBJ1-2; abundance: NA; d_gene: NA; CDR3aa: CASSIVGEGDYGYTF; CDR3nt: TGTGCCAGCAGCATCGTGGGAGAGGGGGACTATGGCTACACCTTC
v_gene: TRBV28; j_gene: TRBJ2-3; abundance: NA; d_gene: TRBD2; CDR3aa: CASSSGGPTDTQYF; CDR3nt: TGTGCCAGTTCTAGCGGGGGCCCTACAGATACGCAGTATTTT
v_gene: TRBV2; j_gene: TRBJ1-2; abundance: few; d_gene: TRBD1; CDR3aa: CASSEALRTGEGRNYGYTF; CDR3nt: TGTGCCAGCAGTGAAGCGCTTCGGACAGGGGAGGGTCGTAACTATGGCTACACCTTC
v_gene: TRBV7-2; j_gene: TRBJ1-5; abundance: NA; d_gene: TRBD1; CDR3aa: CASSSTGGLRPQHF; CDR3nt: TGTGCCAGCAGCTCCACAGGGGGCTTAAGGCCCCAGCATTTT
v_gene: TRBV19; j_gene: TRBJ1-5; abundance: NA; d_gene: NA; CDR3aa: CASSTRTNYQPQHF; CDR3nt: TGTGCCAGTAGTACTCGGACAAATTATCAGCCCCAGCATTTT
v_gene: TRBV4-2; j_gene: TRBJ1-5; abundance: NA; d_gene: TRBD1; CDR3aa: CASSQETGGNQPQHF; CDR3nt: TGTGCCAGCAGCCAAGAAACAGGGGGTAATCAGCCCCAGCATTTT
v_gene: TRBV29-1; j_gene: TRBJ2-7; abundance: NA; d_gene: NA; CDR3aa: CSVITGVNLYEQYF; CDR3nt: TGCAGCGTTATTACAGGAGTAAACCTCTACGAGCAGTACTTC
v_gene: TRBV6-6; j_gene: TRBJ1-2; abundance: NA; d_gene: NA; CDR3aa: CASYTGRVNYGYTF; CDR3nt: TGTGCCAGCTACACGGGCAGGGTGAACTATGGCTACACCTTC
v_gene: TRBV6-5; j_gene: TRBJ1-4; abundance: NA; d_gene: NA; CDR3aa: CASIISGGTNEKLFF; CDR3nt: TGTGCCAGCATCATCTCGGGGGGAACTAATGAAAAACTGTTTTTT
v_gene: TRBV5-6; j_gene: TRBJ2-7; abundance: few; d_gene: TRBD2; CDR3aa: CASIGTGGPYEQYF; CDR3nt: TGTGCCAGCATCGGGACGGGAGGGCCCTACGAGCAGTACTTC
v_gene: TRBV5-1; j_gene: TRBJ2-2; abundance: NA; d_gene: TRBD1; CDR3aa: CASSLGQGTGELFF; CDR3nt: TGCGCCAGCAGCTTGGGACAGGGGACCGGGGAGCTGTTTTTT
v_gene: TRBV6-5; j_gene: TRBJ1-1; abundance: NA; d_gene: NA; CDR3aa: CASRNTAKAFF; CDR3nt: TGTGCCAGCAGGAACACAGCCAAAGCTTTCTTT
v_gene: TRBV4-2; j_gene: TRBJ2-5; abundance: NA; d_gene: NA; CDR3aa: CASSQTGFSYF; CDR3nt: TGTGCCAGCAGCCAGACCGGGTTCTCCTACTTC
v_gene: TRBV2; j_gene: TRBJ2-5; abundance: NA; d_gene: TRBD2; CDR3aa: CASSDRSGGATQYF; CDR3nt: TGTGCCAGCAGTGACCGTAGCGGGGGGGCGACCCAGTACTTC
v_gene: TRBV6-1; j_gene: TRBJ1-3; abundance: NA; d_gene: TRBD1; CDR3aa: CASSEGTGGGNTIYF; CDR3nt: TGTGCCAGCAGTGAAGGGACAGGGGGAGGAAACACCATATATTTT
v_gene: TRBV6-6; j_gene: TRBJ1-2; abundance: NA; d_gene: NA; CDR3aa: CASSSLGGMYGYTF; CDR3nt: TGTGCCAGCAGTTCCCTGGGGGGAATGTATGGCTACACCTTC
v_gene: TRBV28; j_gene: TRBJ1-5; abundance: NA; d_gene: TRBD1; CDR3aa: CASSYPGGQGNQPQHF; CDR3nt: TGTGCCAGCAGTTACCCCGGTGGACAGGGGAATCAGCCCCAGCATTTT
v_gene: TRBV5-4; j_gene: TRBJ1-2; abundance: NA; d_gene: TRBD1; CDR3aa: CASSKGQGLYTF; CDR3nt: TGTGCCAGCAGCAAAGGACAGGGACTCTACACCTTC
v_gene: TRBV6-5; j_gene: TRBJ2-7; abundance: NA; d_gene: NA; CDR3aa: CASGSGSYEQYF; CDR3nt: TGTGCCAGCGGGTCAGGTTCCTACGAGCAGTACTTC
v_gene: TRBV30; j_gene: TRBJ2-2; abundance: NA; d_gene: NA; CDR3aa: CAWSLSVVELFF; CDR3nt: TGTGCCTGGAGTCTCTCGGTTGTGGAGCTGTTTTTT
v_gene: TRBV29-1; j_gene: TRBJ2-3; abundance: NA; d_gene: TRBD2; CDR3aa: CSVEDPLAGPTDTQYF; CDR3nt: TGCAGCGTTGAAGATCCACTAGCGGGGCCAACAGATACGCAGTATTTT
v_gene: TRBV5-8; j_gene: TRBJ2-5; abundance: NA; d_gene: NA; CDR3aa: CASSPHPGTQYF; CDR3nt: TGTGCCAGCAGCCCTCATCCGGGGACCCAGTACTTC
v_gene: TRBV28; j_gene: TRBJ2-2; abundance: NA; d_gene: NA; CDR3aa: CASVGQGPLRGELFF; CDR3nt: TGTGCCAGCGTTGGGCAGGGGCCTCTCAGAGGGGAGCTGTTTTTT
v_gene: TRBV5-1; j_gene: TRBJ1-1; abundance: NA; d_gene: TRBD1; CDR3aa: CASSSGQGTEAFF; CDR3nt: TGCGCCAGCAGCTCCGGACAGGGTACTGAAGCTTTCTTT
v_gene: TRBV19; j_gene: TRBJ1-5; abundance: NA; d_gene: NA; CDR3aa: CASSMAGRQPQHF; CDR3nt: TGTGCCAGTAGTATGGCAGGGCGGCAGCCCCAGCATTTT
v_gene: TRBV11-2; j_gene: TRBJ2-2; abundance: NA; d_gene: NA; CDR3aa: CASSLKAGGANTGELFF; CDR3nt: TGTGCCAGCAGCTTAAAGGCTGGGGGGGCAAACACCGGGGAGCTGTTTTTT
v_gene: TRBV11-2; j_gene: TRBJ1-3; abundance: few; d_gene: NA; CDR3aa: CASSLDRYSGNTIYF; CDR3nt: TGTGCCAGCAGCCTGGACAGATACTCTGGAAACACCATATATTTT